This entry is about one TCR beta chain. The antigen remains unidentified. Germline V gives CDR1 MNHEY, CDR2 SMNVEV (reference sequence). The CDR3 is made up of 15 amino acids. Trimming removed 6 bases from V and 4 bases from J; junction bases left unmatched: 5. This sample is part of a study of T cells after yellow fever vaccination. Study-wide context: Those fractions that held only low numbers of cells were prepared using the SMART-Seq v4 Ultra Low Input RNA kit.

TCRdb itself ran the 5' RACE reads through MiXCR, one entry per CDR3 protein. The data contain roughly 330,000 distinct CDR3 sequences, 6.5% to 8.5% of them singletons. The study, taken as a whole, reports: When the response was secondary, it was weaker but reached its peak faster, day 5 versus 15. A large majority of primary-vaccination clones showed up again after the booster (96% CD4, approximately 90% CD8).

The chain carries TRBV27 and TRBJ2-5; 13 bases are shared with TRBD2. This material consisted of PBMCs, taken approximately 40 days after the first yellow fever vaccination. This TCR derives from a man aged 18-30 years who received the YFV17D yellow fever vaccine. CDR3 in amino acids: CASSQLAGGVETQYF. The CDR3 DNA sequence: TGTGCCAGCAGCCAACTAGCGGGGGGGGTAGAGACCCAGTACTTC.